The 9 T cell receptor beta chains presented below share a single source sample, sequenced in a study of Graves' ophthalmopathy and Graves' hyperthyroidism. The authors amplified TCR beta CDR3 regions from RNA transcripts. Scientists carried out first-round RT-PCR using HTBI primers and then a second-round multiplex PCR. One entry per CDR3 protein, called by TCRdb with MiXCR from the multiplex PCR reads. Seen here are hundreds of thousands of distinct CDR3 sequences, approximately 39% observed once, and the top ten hold more than 3%. Material: peripheral blood. These TCRs come from an adult man with Graves' ophthalmopathy.

The V call is TRBV2, the J call TRBJ2-6; 13 bases match TRBD2. The germline CDR1 and CDR2 sequences are SNHLY and FYNNEI. The CDR3 is made up of 16 amino acids. With 10 bases clipped from V and 4 bases from J, the junction kept 7 bases outside the gene matches. CDR3 nucleotide sequence: TGTGCCACCTCCGGGACTAGCGGGGTCGGGGCCAACGTCCTGACTTTC. It translates to CATSGTSGVGANVLTF.

A single count supports this clonotype. V usage is TRBV7-9 and J usage is TRBJ2-7; 12 bases fit TRBD1. The CDR3 is 13 amino acids. The germline V gene has CDR1 SEHNR and CDR2 FQNEAQ (reference sequence). V dropped 6 bases and J dropped 5; count of bases not matched to a gene: 2. The CDR3 spells CASRGDRGHEQYF. CDR3 DNA sequence: TGTGCCAGCAGAGGGGACAGGGGGCACGAGCAGTACTTC.

The sample holds many counts of this clonotype. The chain has TRBV3-1 and TRBJ1-1; D possibly corresponds to TRBD1 (5 bases). CDR1 is LGHDT and CDR2 is YNNKEL in the germline V gene (reference sequence). CDR3 length: 14 residues. The germline V and J ends were trimmed by 1 base and 5 bases, with 11 bases remaining between them. The chain's CDR3 is CASSQGPGNTEAFF. The CDR3 DNA reads TGTGCCAGCAGCCAAGGTCCAGGGAATACTGAAGCTTTCTTT.

J is TRBJ2-7 and V is TRBV19; 11 bases align to TRBD1. Germline V lookup: CDR1 LNHDA, CDR2 SQIVND (reference sequence). The CDR3 totals 17 residues. J lost 6 bases, V lost 10 bases, and 20 bases had no gene match. CDR3 amino acids: CATLGVVDRGHPPEQYF. Here the CDR3 DNA reads TGTGCCACCCTAGGGGTGGTGGACAGGGGGCATCCCCCCGAGCAGTACTTC.

There are many counts of this clonotype. This sequence joins TRBV7-2 and TRBJ2-5, with D maybe TRBD2 (6 bases). V shed 1 base and J shed 7 bases, with 22 bases lying between them. This CDR3 has 17 residues. Germline V gene lookup returns CDR1 SGHTA and CDR2 FQGNSA. CDR3 sequence reads: CASSLDVAGRPSGTQYF. The CDR3, as DNA: TGTGCCAGCAGCTTAGATGTGGCGGGGAGGCCATCTGGGACCCAGTACTTC. The full variable domain, completed using reference TRBV7-2 and TRBJ2-5, is GAGVSQSPSNKVTEKGKDVELRCDPISGHTALYWYRQSLGQGLEFLIYFQGNSAPDKSGLPSDRFSAERTGGSVSTLTIQRTQQEDSAVYLCASSLDVAGRPSGTQYFGPGTRLLVL.

This clonotype was seen once. Since a much larger clone is just one base distant, this may be a read error. Because it lacks the conserved phenylalanine or tryptophan at the end, this CDR3 is likely a read error. The chain carries TRBV11-2 and TRBJ2-7, with D possibly being TRBD1 (5 bases). The V end lost 6 bases, the J end lost 2 bases, and 17 bases lay between the germline ends. The germline V gene has CDR1 SGHAT and CDR2 FQNNGV. This CDR3 comprises 15 residues. As DNA, the CDR3 is TGTGCCAGCAGTGAATCAGGGATGACAGCCTACGAGCAGTACCTC. Amino acid sequence: CASSESGMTAYEQYL.

The chain has TRBV5-1 and TRBJ2-5; tentative D call: TRBD1 (6 bases). This CDR3 region has 15 residues. Per the germline V gene, CDR1 is SGHRS and CDR2 is YFSETQ. V lost 3 bases to trimming and J lost 5 bases, with 17 bases between them. CDR3 in amino acids: CASSSLLTTGETQYF. CDR3 bases: TGCGCCAGCAGCTCACTCCTGACTACAGGGGAGACCCAGTACTTC.

The sample holds many counts of this clonotype. The chain carries TRBV7-9 and TRBJ1-1; 7 bases match TRBD1. Germline loops: CDR1 SEHNR, CDR2 FQNEAQ (reference sequence). The CDR3 runs to 12 residues. J was trimmed by 10 bases and V by 5 bases; bases with no gene match: 7. The CDR3 DNA reads TGTGCCAGCAGCGGAACAGGGGAGGGAGCTTTCTTT. This encodes CASSGTGEGAFF. The variable domain in full, with the rest retrieved from reference TRBV7-9 and TRBJ1-1, is DTGVSQNPRHKITKRGQNVTFRCDPISEHNRLYWYRQTLGQGPEFLTYFQNEAQLEKSRLLSDRFSAERPKGSFSTLEIQRTEQGDSAMYLCASSGTGEGAFFGQGTRLTVV.

This clonotype was recorded many times. The chain employs TRBV7-9 and TRBJ1-2; possibly TRBD1 for D (5 bases). CDR1 SEHNR and CDR2 FQNEAQ come from the germline V gene (reference sequence). V was shortened by 5 bases and J by 4 bases, with 14 bases between the two germline ends. This CDR3 comprises 14 residues. The CDR3 nucleotides are TGTGCCAGCAGCCGCGGGGCAGGGACCTATGGCTACACCTTC. It is translated as CASSRGAGTYGYTF.